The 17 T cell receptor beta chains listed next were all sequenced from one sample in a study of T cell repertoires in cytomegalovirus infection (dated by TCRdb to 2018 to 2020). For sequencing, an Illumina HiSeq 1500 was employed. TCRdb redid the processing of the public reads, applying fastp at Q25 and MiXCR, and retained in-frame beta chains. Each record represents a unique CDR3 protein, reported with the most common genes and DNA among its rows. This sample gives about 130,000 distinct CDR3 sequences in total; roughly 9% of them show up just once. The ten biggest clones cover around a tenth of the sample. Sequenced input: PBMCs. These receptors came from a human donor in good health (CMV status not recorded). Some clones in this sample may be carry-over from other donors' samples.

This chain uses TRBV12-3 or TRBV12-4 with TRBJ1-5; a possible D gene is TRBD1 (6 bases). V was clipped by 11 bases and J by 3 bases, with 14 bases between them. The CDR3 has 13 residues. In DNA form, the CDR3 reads TGTGCCGGTTCTACAGGGTACAATCAGCCCCAGCATTTT. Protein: CAGSTGYNQPQHF.

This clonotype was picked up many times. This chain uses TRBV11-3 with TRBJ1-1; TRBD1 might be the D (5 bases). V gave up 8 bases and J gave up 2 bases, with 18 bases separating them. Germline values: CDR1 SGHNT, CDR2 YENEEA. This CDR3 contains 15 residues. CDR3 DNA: TGTGCCAGCCAACAAAGTCGGGGGATCAACACTGAAGCTTTCTTT. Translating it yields CASQQSRGINTEAFF.

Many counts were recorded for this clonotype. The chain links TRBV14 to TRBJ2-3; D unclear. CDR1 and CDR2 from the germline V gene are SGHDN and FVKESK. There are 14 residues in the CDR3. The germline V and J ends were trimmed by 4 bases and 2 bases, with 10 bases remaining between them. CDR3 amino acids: CASSPQRPTDTQYF. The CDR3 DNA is TGTGCCAGCAGCCCCCAGCGACCCACAGATACGCAGTATTTT.

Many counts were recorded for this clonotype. CDR3 protein: CASSYSGIRYEQYF. The CDR3 region has the DNA TGTGCCAGCAGTTACTCGGGAATTCGCTACGAGCAGTACTTC. This chain uses TRBV6-2 or TRBV6-3 with TRBJ2-7; no firm D call. V was shortened by 0 bases and J by 3 bases, with 9 bases between the two germline ends. Germline CDR1 is MNHEY and CDR2 is SVGEGT. This CDR3 has 14 amino acids.

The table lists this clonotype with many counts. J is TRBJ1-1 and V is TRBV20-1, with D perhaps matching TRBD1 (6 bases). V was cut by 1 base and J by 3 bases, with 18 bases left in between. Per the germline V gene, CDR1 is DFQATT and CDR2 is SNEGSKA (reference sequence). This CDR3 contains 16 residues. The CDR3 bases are TGCAGTGCTAGAGGGTTGCGGGGGCTGGGCGACACTGAAGCTTTCTTT. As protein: CSARGLRGLGDTEAFF.

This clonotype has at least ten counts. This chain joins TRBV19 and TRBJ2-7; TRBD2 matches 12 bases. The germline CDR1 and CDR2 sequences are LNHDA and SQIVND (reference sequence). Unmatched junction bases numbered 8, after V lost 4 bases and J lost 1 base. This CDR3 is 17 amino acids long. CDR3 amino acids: CASSKSSGGADSYEQYF. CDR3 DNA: TGTGCCAGTAGTAAATCTAGCGGGGGGGCGGATTCCTACGAGCAGTACTTC.

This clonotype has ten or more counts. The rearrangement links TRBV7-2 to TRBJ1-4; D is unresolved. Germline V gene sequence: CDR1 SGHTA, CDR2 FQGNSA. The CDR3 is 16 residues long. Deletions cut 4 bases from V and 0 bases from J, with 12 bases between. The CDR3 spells CASSWRGFATNEKLFF. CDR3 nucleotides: TGTGCCAGCAGCTGGAGAGGTTTTGCAACTAATGAAAAACTGTTTTTT. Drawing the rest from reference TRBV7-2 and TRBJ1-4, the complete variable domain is GAGVSQSPSNKVTEKGKDVELRCDPISGHTALYWYRQSLGQGLEFLIYFQGNSAPDKSGLPSDRFSAERTGGSVSTLTIQRTQQEDSAVYLCASSWRGFATNEKLFFGSGTQLSVL.

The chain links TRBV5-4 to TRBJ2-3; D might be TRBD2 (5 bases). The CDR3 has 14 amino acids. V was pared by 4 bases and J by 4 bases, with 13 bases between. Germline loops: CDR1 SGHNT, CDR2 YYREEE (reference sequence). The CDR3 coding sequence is TGTGCCAGCAGCGCCAGATCGAGGGCAGATACGCAGTATTTT. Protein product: CASSARSRADTQYF.

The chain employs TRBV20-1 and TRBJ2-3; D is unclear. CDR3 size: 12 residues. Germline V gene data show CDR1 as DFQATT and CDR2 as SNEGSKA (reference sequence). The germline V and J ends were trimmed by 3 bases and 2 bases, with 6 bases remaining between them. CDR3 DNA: TGCAGTGCTAGGGGGAACACAGATACGCAGTATTTT. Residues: CSARGNTDTQYF.

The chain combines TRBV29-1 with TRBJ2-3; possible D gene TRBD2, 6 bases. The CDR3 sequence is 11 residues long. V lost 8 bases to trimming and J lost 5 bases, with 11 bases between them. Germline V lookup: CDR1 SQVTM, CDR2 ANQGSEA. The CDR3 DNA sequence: TGCAGCTCTGGAGGGGAAGATACGCAGTATTTT. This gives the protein CSSGGEDTQYF.

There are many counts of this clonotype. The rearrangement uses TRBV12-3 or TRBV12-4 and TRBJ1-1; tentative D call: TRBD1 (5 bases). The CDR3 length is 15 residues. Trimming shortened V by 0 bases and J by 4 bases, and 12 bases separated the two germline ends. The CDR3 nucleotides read TGTGCCAGCAGTTTAGCGGGGGGGGTTGGCACTGAAGCTTTCTTT. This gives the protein CASSLAGGVGTEAFF.

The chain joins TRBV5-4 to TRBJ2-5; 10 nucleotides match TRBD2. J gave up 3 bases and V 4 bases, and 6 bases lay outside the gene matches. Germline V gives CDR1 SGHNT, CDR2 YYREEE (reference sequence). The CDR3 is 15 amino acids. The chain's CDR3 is CASSPSGGAKETQYF. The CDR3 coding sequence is TGTGCCAGCAGCCCGAGCGGGGGGGCCAAAGAGACCCAGTACTTC.

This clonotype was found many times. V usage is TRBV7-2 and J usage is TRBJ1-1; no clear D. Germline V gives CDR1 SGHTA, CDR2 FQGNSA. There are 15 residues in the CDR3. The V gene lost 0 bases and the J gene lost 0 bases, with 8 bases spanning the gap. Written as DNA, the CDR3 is TGTGCCAGCAGCTTAGCCCCAAACTTGAACACTGAAGCTTTCTTT. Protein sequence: CASSLAPNLNTEAFF. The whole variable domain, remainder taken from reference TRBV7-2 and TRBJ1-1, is GAGVSQSPSNKVTEKGKDVELRCDPISGHTALYWYRQSLGQGLEFLIYFQGNSAPDKSGLPSDRFSAERTGGSVSTLTIQRTQQEDSAVYLCASSLAPNLNTEAFFGQGTRLTVV.

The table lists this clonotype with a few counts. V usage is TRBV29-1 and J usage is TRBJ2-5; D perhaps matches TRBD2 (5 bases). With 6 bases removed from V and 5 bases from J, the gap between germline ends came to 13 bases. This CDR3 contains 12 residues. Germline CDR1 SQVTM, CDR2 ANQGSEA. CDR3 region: CSVDGVSETQYF. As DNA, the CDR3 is TGCAGCGTCGACGGGGTTTCGGAGACCCAGTACTTC.

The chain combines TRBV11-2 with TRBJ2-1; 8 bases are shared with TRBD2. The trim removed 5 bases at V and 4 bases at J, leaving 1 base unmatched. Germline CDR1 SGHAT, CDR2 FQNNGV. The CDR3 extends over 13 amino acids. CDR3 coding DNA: TGTGCCAGCAGCGGACTAGCATACAATGAGCAGTTCTTC. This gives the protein CASSGLAYNEQFF.

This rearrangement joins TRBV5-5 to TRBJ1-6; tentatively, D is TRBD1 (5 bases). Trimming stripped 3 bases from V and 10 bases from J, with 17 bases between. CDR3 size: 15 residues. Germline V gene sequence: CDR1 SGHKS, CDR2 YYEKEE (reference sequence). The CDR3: CASSSRAGGGSPLHF. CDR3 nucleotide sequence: TGTGCCAGCAGCTCCCGAGCCGGGGGAGGGTCACCCCTCCACTTT.

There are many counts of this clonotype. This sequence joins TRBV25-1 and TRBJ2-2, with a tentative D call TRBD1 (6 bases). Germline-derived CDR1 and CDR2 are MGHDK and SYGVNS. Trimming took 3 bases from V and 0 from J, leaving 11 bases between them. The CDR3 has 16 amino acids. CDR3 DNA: TGTGCCAGCAGTGATACACGGACAGCGAACACCGGGGAGCTGTTTTTT. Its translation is CASSDTRTANTGELFF.